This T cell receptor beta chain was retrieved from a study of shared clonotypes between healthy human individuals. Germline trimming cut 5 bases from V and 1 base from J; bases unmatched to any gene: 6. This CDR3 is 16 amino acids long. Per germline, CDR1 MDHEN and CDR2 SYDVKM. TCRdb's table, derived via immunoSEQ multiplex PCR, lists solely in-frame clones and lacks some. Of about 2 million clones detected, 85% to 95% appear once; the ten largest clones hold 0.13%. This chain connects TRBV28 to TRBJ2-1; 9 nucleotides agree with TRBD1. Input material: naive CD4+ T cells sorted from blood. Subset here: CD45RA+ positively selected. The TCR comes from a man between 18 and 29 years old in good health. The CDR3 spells CASSRAGTGSYNEQFF. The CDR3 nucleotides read TGTGCCAGCAGTCGAGCCGGGACAGGGTCCTACAATGAGCAGTTCTTC.